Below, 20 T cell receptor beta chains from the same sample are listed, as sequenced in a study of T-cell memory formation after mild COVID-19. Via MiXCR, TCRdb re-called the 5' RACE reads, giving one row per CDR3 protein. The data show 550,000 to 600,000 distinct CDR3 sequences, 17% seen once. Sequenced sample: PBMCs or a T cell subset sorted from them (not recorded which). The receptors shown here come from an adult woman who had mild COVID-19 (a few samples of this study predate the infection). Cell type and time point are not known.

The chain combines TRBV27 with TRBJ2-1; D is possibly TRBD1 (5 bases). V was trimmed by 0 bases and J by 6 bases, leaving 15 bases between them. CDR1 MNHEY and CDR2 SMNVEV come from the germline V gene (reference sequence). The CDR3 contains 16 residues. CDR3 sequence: CASSLSRPGIGNEQFF. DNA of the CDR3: TGTGCCAGCAGTTTATCCCGCCCAGGGATCGGCAATGAGCAGTTCTTC.

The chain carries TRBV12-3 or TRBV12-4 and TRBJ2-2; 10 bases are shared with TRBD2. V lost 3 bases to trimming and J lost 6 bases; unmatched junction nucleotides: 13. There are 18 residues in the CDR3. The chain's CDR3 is CASSFLGVERGGPGELFF. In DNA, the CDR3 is TGTGCCAGCAGTTTCTTGGGGGTTGAGCGGGGGGGCCCCGGGGAGCTGTTTTTT.

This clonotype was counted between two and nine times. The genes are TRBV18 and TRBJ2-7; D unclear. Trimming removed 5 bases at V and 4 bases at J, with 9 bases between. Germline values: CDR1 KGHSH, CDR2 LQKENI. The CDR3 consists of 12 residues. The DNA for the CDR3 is TGTGCCAGCTCATCTTATCTATACGAGCAGTACTTC. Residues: CASSSYLYEQYF. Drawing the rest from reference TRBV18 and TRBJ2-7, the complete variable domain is NAGVMQNPRHLVRRRGQEARLRCSPMKGHSHVYWYRQLPEEGLKFMVYLQKENIIDESGMPKERFSAEFPKEGPSILRIQQVVRGDSAAYFCASSSYLYEQYFGPGTRLTVT.

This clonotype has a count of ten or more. The DNA of the CDR3 is TGCGCCAGCAGCTTGGCCTACAGGGAAACTGGCGGCTACACCTTC. Encoded protein: CASSLAYRETGGYTF. This sequence joins TRBV5-1 and TRBJ1-2; D might be TRBD1 (6 bases). Germline CDR1 reads SGHRS; CDR2 reads YFSETQ. The CDR3 runs to 15 residues. Trimming pared 0 bases from V and 8 bases from J, leaving 17 bases between.

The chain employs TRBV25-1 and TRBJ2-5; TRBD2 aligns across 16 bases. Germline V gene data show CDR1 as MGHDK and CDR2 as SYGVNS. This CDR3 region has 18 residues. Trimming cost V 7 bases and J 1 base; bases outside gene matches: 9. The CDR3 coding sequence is TGTGCCAGCACCGAAGGAGGGACTAGCGGGGGGGTCCAAGAGACCCAGTACTTC. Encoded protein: CASTEGGTSGGVQETQYF.

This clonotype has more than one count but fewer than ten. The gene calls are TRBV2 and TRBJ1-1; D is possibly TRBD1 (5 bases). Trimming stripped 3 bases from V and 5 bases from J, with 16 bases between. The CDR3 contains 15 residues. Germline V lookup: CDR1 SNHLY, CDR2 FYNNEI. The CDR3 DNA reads TGTGCCAGCAGTGAGGAAGGGACCAGGGAAACTGAAGCTTTCTTT. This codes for CASSEEGTRETEAFF.

DNA for the CDR3: TGTGCCAGCAGTTCGACCTTTTACGAGCAGTACTTC. This sequence encodes CASSSTFYEQYF. This rearrangement joins TRBV28 to TRBJ2-7; D gene unclear. V was pared by 4 bases and J by 4 bases, with 8 bases between. The CDR3 extends over 12 amino acids. Germline V lookup: CDR1 MDHEN, CDR2 SYDVKM.

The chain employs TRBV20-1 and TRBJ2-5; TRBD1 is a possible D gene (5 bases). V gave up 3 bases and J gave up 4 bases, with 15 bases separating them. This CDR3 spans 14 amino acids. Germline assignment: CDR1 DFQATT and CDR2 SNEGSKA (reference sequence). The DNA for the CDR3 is TGCAGTGCTAGGCAGTTGCAGGGTGGAGAGACCCAGTACTTC. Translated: CSARQLQGGETQYF.

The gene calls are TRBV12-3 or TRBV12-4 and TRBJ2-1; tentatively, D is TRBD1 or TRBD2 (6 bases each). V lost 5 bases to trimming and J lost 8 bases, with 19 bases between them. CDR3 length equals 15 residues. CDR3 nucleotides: TGTGCCAGCAGTCCCACCCGGGGGCGCTTCGATGAGCAGTTCTTC. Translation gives CASSPTRGRFDEQFF.

CDR3 sequence (DNA): TGTGCCAGCTCACCACCAATGGGGACCGGGGAGCTGTTTTTT. This codes for CASSPPMGTGELFF. This chain joins TRBV18 and TRBJ2-2, with D hard to call. Germline V CDR1 and CDR2: KGHSH, LQKENI. This CDR3 is 14 amino acids long. The V gene lost 0 bases and the J gene lost 5 bases, with 7 bases spanning the gap.

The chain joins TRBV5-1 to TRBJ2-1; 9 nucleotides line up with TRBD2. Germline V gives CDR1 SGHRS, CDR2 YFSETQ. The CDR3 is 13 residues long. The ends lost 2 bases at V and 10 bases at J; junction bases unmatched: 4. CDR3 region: CASSFSSGVEQFF. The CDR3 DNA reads TGCGCCAGCAGCTTTTCTAGCGGGGTCGAGCAGTTCTTC.

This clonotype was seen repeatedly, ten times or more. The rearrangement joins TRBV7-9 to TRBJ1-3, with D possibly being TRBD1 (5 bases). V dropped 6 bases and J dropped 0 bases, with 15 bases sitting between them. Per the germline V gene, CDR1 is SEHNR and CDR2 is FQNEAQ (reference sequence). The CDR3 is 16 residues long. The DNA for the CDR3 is TGTGCCAGCAGATCCGGGACGGTGACCTCTGGAAACACCATATATTTT. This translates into CASRSGTVTSGNTIYF.

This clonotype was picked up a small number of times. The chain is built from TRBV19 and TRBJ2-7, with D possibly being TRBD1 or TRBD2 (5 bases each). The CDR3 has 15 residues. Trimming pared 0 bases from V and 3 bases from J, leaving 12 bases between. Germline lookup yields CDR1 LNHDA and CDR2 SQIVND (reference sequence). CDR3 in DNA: TGTGCCAGTAGTATAGAGGGGACGGCTTACTACGAGCAGTACTTC. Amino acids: CASSIEGTAYYEQYF.

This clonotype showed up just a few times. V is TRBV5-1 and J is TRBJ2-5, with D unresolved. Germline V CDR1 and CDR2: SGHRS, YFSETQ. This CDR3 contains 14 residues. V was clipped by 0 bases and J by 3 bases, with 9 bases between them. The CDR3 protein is CASSLGLWEETQYF. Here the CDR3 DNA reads TGCGCCAGCAGCTTGGGGCTGTGGGAAGAGACCCAGTACTTC. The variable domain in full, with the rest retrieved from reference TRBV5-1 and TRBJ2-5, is KAGVTQTPRYLIKTRGQQVTLSCSPISGHRSVSWYQQTPGQGLQFLFEYFSETQRNKGNFPGRFSGRQFSNSRSEMNVSTLELGDSALYLCASSLGLWEETQYFGPGTRLLVL.

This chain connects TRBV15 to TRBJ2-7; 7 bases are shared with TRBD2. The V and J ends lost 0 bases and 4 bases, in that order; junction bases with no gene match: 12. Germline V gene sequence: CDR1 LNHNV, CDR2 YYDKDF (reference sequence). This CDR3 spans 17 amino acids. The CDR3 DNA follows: TGTGCCACCAGCAGAGATCGATTAGCGGGTTTGCAATACGAGCAGTACTTC. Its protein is CATSRDRLAGLQYEQYF.

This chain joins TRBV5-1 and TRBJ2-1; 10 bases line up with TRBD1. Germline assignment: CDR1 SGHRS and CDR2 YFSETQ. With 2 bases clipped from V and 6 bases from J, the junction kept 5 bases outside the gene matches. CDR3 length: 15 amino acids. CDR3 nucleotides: TGCGCCAGCAGCTTCGGGACAGGGGAGGTCAATGAGCAGTTCTTC. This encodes CASSFGTGEVNEQFF.

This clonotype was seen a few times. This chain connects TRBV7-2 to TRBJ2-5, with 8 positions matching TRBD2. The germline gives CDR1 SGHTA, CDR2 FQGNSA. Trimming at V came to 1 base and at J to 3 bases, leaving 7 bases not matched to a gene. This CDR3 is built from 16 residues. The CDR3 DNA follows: TGTGCCAGCAGCTTAGGATCCGGGGGGGGAGAAGAGACCCAGTACTTC. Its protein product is CASSLGSGGGEETQYF.

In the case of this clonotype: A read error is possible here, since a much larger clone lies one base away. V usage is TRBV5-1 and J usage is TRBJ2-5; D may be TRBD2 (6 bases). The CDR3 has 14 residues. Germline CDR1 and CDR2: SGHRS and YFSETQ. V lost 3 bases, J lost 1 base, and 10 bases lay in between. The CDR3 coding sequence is TGCGCCAGCAGCTCGGCGGGGATCCAAGAGACCCAGTACTTC. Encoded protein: CASSSAGIQETQYF.

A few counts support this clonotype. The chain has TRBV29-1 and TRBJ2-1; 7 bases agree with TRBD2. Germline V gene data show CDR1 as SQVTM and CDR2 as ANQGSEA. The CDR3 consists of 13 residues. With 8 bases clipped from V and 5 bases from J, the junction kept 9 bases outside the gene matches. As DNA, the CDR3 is TGCAGCTTCCGGGAGGTTGGGGACAATGAGCAGTTCTTC. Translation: CSFREVGDNEQFF.

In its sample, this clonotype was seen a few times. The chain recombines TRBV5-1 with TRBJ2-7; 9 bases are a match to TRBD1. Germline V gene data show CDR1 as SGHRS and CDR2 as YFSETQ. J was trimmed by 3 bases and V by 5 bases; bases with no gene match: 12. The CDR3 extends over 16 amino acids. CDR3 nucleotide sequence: TGCGCCAGCAGTCGGGGCCAAACAGGGGGCGGCTACGAGCAGTACTTC. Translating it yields CASSRGQTGGGYEQYF.